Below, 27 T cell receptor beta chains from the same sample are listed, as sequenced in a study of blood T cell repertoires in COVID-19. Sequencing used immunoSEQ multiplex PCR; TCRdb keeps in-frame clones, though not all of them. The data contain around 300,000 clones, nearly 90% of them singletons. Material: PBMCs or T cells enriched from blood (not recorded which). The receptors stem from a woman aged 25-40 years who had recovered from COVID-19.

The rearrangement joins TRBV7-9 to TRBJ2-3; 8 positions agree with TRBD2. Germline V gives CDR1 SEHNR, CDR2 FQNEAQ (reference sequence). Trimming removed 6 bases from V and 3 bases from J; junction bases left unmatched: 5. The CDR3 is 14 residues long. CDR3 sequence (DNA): TGTGCCAGCAGATTGGCGGGAGGAACAGATACGCAGTATTTT. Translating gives CASRLAGGTDTQYF.

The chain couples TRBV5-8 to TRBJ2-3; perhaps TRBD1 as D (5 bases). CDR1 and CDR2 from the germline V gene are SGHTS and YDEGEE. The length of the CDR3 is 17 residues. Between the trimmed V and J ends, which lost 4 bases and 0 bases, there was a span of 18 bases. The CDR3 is CASSPGKGVLSTDTQYF. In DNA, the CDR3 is TGTGCCAGCAGCCCCGGCAAAGGGGTACTTAGCACAGATACGCAGTATTTT.

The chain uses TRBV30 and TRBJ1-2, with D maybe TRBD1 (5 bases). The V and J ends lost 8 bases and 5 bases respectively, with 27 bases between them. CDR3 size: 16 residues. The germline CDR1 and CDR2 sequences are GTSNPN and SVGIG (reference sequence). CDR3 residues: CAGNPPGGSGGYGYTF. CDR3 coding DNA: TGTGCCGGGAATCCCCCTGGGGGGTCCGGGGGGTATGGCTACACCTTC. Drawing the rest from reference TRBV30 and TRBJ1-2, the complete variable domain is SQTIHQWPATLVQPVGSPLSLECTVEGTSNPNLYWYRQAAGRGLQLLFYSVGIGQISSEVPQNLSASRPQDRQFILSSKKLLLSDSGFYLCAGNPPGGSGGYGYTFGSGTRLTVV.

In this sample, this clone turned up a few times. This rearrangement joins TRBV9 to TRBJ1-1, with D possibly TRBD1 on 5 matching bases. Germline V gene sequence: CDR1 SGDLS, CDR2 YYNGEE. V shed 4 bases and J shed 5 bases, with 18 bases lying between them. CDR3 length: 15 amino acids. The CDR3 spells CASSHYGGERTEAFF. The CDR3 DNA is TGTGCCAGCAGCCACTACGGGGGGGAAAGGACTGAAGCTTTCTTT.

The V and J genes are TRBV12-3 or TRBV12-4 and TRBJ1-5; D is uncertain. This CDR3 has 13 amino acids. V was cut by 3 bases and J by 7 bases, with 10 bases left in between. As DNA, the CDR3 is TGTGCCAGCAGTTTTGAGGAAGGACAGCCCCAGCATTTT. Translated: CASSFEEGQPQHF.

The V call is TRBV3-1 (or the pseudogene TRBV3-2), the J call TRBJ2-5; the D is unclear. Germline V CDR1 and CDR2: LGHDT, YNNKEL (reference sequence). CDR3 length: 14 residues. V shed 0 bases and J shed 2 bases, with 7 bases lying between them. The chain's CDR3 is CASSQDSLQETQYF. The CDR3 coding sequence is TGTGCCAGCAGCCAAGACAGTTTACAAGAGACCCAGTACTTC.

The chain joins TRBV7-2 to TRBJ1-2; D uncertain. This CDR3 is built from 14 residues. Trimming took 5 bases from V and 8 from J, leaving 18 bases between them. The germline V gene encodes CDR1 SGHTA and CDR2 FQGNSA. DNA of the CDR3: TGTGCCAGCAGCCCCGTGCGGGAAACGGGAGGCTACACCTTC. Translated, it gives CASSPVRETGGYTF.

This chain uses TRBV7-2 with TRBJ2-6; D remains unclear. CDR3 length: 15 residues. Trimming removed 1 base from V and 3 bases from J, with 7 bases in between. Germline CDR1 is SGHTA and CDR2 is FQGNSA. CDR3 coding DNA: TGTGCCAGCAGCTTAGGGTCGGGTGGGGCCAACGTCCTGACTTTC. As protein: CASSLGSGGANVLTF.

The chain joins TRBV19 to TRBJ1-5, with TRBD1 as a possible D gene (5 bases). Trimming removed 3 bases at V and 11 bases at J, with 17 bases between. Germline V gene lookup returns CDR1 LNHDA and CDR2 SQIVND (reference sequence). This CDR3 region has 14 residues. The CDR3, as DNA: TGTGCCAGTAGTATTCAGGGCGATTTTCGGTCCCAGCATTTT. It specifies CASSIQGDFRSQHF.

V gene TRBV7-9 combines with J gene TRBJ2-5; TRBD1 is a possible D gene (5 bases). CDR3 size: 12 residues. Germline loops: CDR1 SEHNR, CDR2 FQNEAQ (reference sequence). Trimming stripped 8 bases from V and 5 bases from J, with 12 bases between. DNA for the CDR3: TGTGCCAGCGTGCAGGGCATGGAGACCCAGTACTTC. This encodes CASVQGMETQYF.

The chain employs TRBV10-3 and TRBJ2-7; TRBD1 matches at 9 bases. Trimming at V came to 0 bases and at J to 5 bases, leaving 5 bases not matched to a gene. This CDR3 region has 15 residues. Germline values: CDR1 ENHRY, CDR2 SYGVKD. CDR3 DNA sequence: TGTGCCATCAGTGAGTCGAGGGACAGGGCGGACGAGCAGTACTTC. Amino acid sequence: CAISESRDRADEQYF.

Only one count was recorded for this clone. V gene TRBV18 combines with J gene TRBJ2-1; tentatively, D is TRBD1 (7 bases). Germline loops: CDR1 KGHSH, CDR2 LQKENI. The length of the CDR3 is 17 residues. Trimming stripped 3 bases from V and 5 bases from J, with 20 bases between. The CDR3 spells CASSPKAGQLNDNEQFF. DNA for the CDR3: TGTGCCAGCTCACCCAAGGCGGGACAGCTAAACGACAATGAGCAGTTCTTC.

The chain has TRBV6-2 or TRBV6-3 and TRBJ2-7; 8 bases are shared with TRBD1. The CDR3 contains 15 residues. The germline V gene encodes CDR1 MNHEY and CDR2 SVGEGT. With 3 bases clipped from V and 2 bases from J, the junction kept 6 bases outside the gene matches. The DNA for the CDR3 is TGTGCCAGCAGTTATCGAGACAGGGGAGCCTACGAGCAGTACTTC. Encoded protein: CASSYRDRGAYEQYF.

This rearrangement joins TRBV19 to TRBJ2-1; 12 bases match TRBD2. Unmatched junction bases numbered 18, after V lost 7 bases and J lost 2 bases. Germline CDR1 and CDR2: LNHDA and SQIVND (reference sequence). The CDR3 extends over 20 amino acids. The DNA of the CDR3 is TGTGCCAGTAAGTTCGGTACGGCTAGCGGGAGGGCCGGAACCTACAATGAGCAGTTCTTC. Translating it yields CASKFGTASGRAGTYNEQFF.

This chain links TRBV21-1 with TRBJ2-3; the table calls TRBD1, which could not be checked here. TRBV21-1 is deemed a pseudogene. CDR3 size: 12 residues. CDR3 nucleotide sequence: TGTGCCAGCAGCAAATTTTTTGGGCCACGGTATTTT. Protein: CASSKFFGPRYF.

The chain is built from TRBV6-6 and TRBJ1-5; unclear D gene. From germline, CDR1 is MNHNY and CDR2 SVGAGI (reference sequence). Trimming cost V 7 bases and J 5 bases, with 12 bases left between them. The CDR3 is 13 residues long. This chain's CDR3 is CASTTPDHQPQHF. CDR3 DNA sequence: TGTGCCAGCACTACCCCCGATCATCAGCCCCAGCATTTT.

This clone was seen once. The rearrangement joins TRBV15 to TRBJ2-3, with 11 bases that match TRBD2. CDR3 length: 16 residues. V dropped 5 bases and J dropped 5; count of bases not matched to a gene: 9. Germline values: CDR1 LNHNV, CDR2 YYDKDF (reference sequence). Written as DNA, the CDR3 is TGTGCCACCAGCGACGGATCTAGCGGGAGGAGAGATACGCAGTATTTT. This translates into CATSDGSSGRRDTQYF.

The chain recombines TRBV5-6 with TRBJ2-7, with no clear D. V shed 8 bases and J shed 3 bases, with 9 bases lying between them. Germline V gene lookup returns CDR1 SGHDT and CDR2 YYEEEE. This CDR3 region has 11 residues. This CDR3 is CASSSLYEQYF. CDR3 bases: TGTGCCAGTTCTTCCCTCTACGAGCAGTACTTC.

CDR3 sequence (DNA): TGTGCCAGCAGCTTAGGGCCAGGGGGCGGAAACACCATATATTTT. It yields the protein CASSLGPGGGNTIYF. The chain recombines TRBV7-2 with TRBJ1-3; 8 bases fit TRBD1. In germline, CDR1 is SGHTA, CDR2 FQGNSA. The CDR3 is made up of 15 amino acids. V lost 1 base and J lost 4; bases outside the gene matches: 3.

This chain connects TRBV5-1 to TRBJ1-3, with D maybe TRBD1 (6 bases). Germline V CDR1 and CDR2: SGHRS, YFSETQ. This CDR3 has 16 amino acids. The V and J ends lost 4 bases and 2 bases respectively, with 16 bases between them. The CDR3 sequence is CASSAIGGAAGNTIYF. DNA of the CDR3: TGCGCCAGCAGCGCAATCGGGGGGGCTGCTGGAAACACCATATATTTT.

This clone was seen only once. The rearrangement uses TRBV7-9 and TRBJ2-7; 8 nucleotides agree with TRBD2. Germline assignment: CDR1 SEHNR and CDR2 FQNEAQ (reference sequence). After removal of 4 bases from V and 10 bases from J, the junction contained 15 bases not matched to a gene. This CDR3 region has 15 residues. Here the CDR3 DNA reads TGTGCCAGCAGCTCGACCGGGACTAGTAACCTGCCCCAGTACTTC. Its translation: CASSSTGTSNLPQYF.

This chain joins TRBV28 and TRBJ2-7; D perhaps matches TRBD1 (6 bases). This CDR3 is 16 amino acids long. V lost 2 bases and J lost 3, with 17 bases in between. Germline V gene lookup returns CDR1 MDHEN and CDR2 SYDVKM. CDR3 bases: TGTGCCAGCAGTTTAATTCGGTGGGGACAAATCTACGAGCAGTACTTC. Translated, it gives CASSLIRWGQIYEQYF. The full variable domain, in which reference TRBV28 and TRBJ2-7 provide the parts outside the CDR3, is DVKVTQSSRYLVKRTGEKVFLECVQDMDHENMFWYRQDPGLGLRLIYFSYDVKMKEKGDIPEGYSVSREKKERFSLILESASTNQTSMYLCASSLIRWGQIYEQYFGPGTRLTVT.

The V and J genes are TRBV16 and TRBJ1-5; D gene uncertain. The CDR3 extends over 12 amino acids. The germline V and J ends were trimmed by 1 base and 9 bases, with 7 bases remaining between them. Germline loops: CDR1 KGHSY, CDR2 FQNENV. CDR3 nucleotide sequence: TGTGCCAGCAGCCAATTTCTCAGGCCCCAGCATTTT. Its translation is CASSQFLRPQHF. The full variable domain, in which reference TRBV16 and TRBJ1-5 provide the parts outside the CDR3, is GEEVAQTPKHLVRGEGQKAKLYCAPIKGHSYVFWYQQVLKNEFKFLISFQNENVFDETGMPKERFSAKCLPNSPCSLEIQATKLEDSAVYFCASSQFLRPQHFGDGTRLSIL.

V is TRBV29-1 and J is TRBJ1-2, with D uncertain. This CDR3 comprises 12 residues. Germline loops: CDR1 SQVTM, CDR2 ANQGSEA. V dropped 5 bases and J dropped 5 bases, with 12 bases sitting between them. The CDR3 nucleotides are TGCAGCGTTCCCGACCCGGGGTATGGCTACACCTTC. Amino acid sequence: CSVPDPGYGYTF. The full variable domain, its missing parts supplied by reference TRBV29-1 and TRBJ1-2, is SAVISQKPSRDICQRGTSLTIQCQVDSQVTMMFWYRQQPGQSLTLIATANQGSEATYESGFVIDKFPISRPNLTFSTLTVSNMSPEDSSIYLCSVPDPGYGYTFGSGTRLTVV.

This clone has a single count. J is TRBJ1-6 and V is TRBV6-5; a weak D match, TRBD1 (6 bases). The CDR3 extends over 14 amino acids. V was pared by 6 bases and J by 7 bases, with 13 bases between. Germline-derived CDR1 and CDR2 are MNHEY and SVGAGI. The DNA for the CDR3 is TGTGCCAGCAGGAGGGGGGGGGACAATTCACCCCTCCACTTT. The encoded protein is CASRRGGDNSPLHF.

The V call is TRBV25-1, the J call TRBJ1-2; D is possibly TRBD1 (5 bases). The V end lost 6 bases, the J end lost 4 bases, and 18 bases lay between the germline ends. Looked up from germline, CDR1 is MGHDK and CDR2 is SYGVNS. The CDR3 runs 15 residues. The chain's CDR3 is CASSWGTSAGYGYTF. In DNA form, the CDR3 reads TGTGCCAGCAGCTGGGGGACGTCAGCGGGCTATGGCTACACCTTC.

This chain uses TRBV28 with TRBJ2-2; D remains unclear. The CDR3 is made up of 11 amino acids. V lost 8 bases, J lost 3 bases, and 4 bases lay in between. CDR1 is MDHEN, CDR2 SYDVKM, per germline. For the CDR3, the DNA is TGTGCCAGCTTCGACACCGGGGAGCTGTTTTTT. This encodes CASFDTGELFF.